One T cell receptor beta chain is described in this entry. This clonotype was observed many times. It lacks a known antigen. No qualities accompany the bases; no much larger clone lies one base away. Hyperthyroidism patients were newly diagnosed, with disease duration under 2 months, and aged 18 to 65 years. Anyone with other autoimmune diseases, uncontrolled infections, pregnancy or lactation was excluded from the study. Diagnosis was based on clinical symptoms, serum thyroxine, TRAb, thyroid ultrasound and orbital computed tomography. Total RNA was extracted using Trizol reagent, and RNA quality was checked on an Agilent 2100 Bioanalyzer. The data originate from a study of Graves' ophthalmopathy and Graves' hyperthyroidism (dated by TCRdb to the late 2010s). In terms of the full investigation: Hyperthyroidism was considered stable if no progression to ophthalmopathy occurred within 18 months of follow-up. Once sampling was done, hyperthyroidism patients were given methimazole at a starting dose of 30 mg daily, while ophthalmopathy patients were given high-dose intravenous methylprednisolone. In total, some 140 blood samples were TCR-sequenced: 40 to 45 ophthalmopathy, 80 or so hyperthyroidism and roughly 17 hyperthyroidism-to-ophthalmopathy patients. An independent validation cohort comprised about 20 hyperthyroidism patients and over 15 patients who later progressed from hyperthyroidism to ophthalmopathy. In 6 or 7 hyperthyroidism patients, T-cell repertoires of thyroid tissue and blood were compared. To explore V-J signatures that distinguish ophthalmopathy from hyperthyroidism, a discovery set of 95 to 100 patients was enrolled, made up of 43 with ophthalmopathy and some 60 with stable hyperthyroidism. The study used signatures of the TCR beta repertoire to tell Graves' ophthalmopathy apart from Graves' hyperthyroidism and to predict which patients would progress to ophthalmopathy.

Summary of the overall study and its limitations: Most expanded thyroid clonotypes with a frequency above 0.001 also appeared in blood, which suggests that blood repertoires may reflect the immune response in the thyroid. No statistical method was used to set the sample size in advance, and the investigators knew which group each participant was assigned to. In validation, the model predicted ophthalmopathy progression with 55% to 71% sensitivity and about 73% specificity; eleven to twelve predicted patients were CT-confirmed with GO in a median of 6.5 months. The 13-signature model separated ophthalmopathy from stable hyperthyroidism with 85% to 90% sensitivity and about 81% specificity in cross-validation, and 80%/75% in the test set.

TCR beta CDR3 regions were amplified from RNA transcripts for repertoire sequencing. The first round was an RT-PCR using HTBI primers with the Qiagen OneStep RT-PCR kit, and this first round was followed by a second-round multiplex PCR, then size selection and purification. The libraries underwent paired-end sequencing with 100 bp reads on an Illumina HiSeq2000. As for the original processing: SOAPnuke was used to process the reads, removing any read that contained adapters or uncalled bases, had a mean Phred below 15, or lacked an exact match to the constant primer or identifier. COPE v1.2.5 was used to merge the high-quality paired reads. Each unique nucleotide sequence was defined as a clonotype, and clonotypes were aligned to IMGT TRB V, D and J references with MiTCR v1.1. The analysis was limited to V-J combinations with a frequency above 0.0001, which together covered just over 98% of the repertoires. A TCR clonal expansion and chaos score per V-J combination was defined as the ratio of F50 clonal expansion to chaos observed in the TCRdist matrix. Welch's t-statistics and random forest were used to reduce features to approximately 13 V-J combinations, which were fed into a naive Bayes classifier. Thyroid-blood repertoire similarity was quantified with the Morisita-Horn index. Through fastp at Q25 and MiXCR, TCRdb rebuilt clones from the public reads, retaining in-frame beta chains. For every CDR3 protein sequence, its rows merge into one entry that carries the most common genes and DNA. Clone size and V and J calls follow TCRdb, not the original study. The sample contains some 1.1 million distinct CDR3 sequences, 35% to 40% of them found a single time. The biggest ten clones account for more than 9.5% of the sample.

The germline V gene specifies SGHTA as CDR1 and FQGNSA as CDR2. V is clipped by 1 base and J by 1 base, and the sequence between their germline boundaries is 5 bases long. CDR3 length: 14 amino acids, cysteine to phenylalanine. Only the CDR3 DNA is retained, 42 bases long and in frame from the first base. What was sequenced was peripheral blood or thyroid tissue (not recorded which). The rearranged segments are TRBV7-2 and TRBJ1-5; the D gene remains uncertain. The receptor was derived from an adult man with Graves' hyperthyroidism. This receptor carries the CDR3 CASSLGVSNQPQHF. The DNA sequence is as follows: TGTGCCAGCAGCTTAGGAGTAAGCAATCAGCCCCAGCATTTT. With all but the CDR3 taken from the reference TRBV7-2 and TRBJ1-5 genes, the full variable domain is: GAGVSQSPSNKVTEKGKDVELRCDPISGHTALYWYRQSLGQGLEFLIYFQGNSAPDKSGLPSDRFSAERTGGSVSTLTIQRTQQEDSAVYLCASSLGVSNQPQHFGDGTRLSIL.